These 25 T cell receptor beta chains were all obtained from the same sample, sequenced in a study of CD8+ T cells in alopecia areata. The authors extracted RNA and reverse transcribed it into cDNA as the sequencing template. The assay was immunoSEQ multiplex PCR, and TCRdb's table has in-frame clones only and misses some. In the table there are over 100,000 clones, 50% to 55% of which are singletons. As to treatment: oral pan-JAK inhibitor, 5-10 mg twice daily. The specimen comprised CD4+ T cells sorted from blood, sampled at week 4, from a patient treated with tofacitinib. All receptors come from a human donor with alopecia areata.

The sample holds a few counts of this clone. The rearrangement uses TRBV6-6 and TRBJ2-5, with 9 positions matching TRBD1. CDR1 and CDR2 (germline): MNHNY, SVGAGI (reference sequence). V lost 4 bases and J lost 5; bases outside the gene matches: 5. The CDR3 has 14 residues. CDR3 protein: CASSLQGAGETQYF. The CDR3 DNA reads as TGTGCCAGCAGTTTACAGGGGGCGGGGGAGACCCAGTACTTC.

This clone turned up a few times. In nucleotides, the CDR3 is TGTGCCTGGAGCGGGTCCTATGGCTACACCTTC. Its protein is CAWSGSYGYTF. The chain employs TRBV30 and TRBJ1-2; D is unresolved. Deletions cut 3 bases from V and 4 bases from J, with 6 bases between. This CDR3 is built from 11 residues. Per the germline V gene, CDR1 is GTSNPN and CDR2 is SVGIG (reference sequence). The full variable domain, in which reference TRBV30 and TRBJ1-2 provide the parts outside the CDR3, is SQTIHQWPATLVQPVGSPLSLECTVEGTSNPNLYWYRQAAGRGLQLLFYSVGIGQISSEVPQNLSASRPQDRQFILSSKKLLLSDSGFYLCAWSGSYGYTFGSGTRLTVV.

This clone was found a few times. The chain recombines TRBV18 with TRBJ1-1, with a weak D call TRBD1 (5 bases). The length of the CDR3 is 13 residues. V was cut by 6 bases and J by 0 bases, with 8 bases left in between. Per germline, CDR1 KGHSH and CDR2 LQKENI. CDR3 amino acids: CASSGGLNTEAFF. The CDR3 bases are TGTGCCAGCTCGGGGGGATTGAACACTGAAGCTTTCTTT.

The chain recombines TRBV7-9 with TRBJ1-2; TRBD1 might be the D (5 bases). Trimming took off 5 bases at V and 4 bases at J, with 17 bases between the two ends. This CDR3 region has 15 residues. CDR1 is SEHNR and CDR2 is FQNEAQ in the germline V gene (reference sequence). DNA of the CDR3: TGTGCCAGCAGCGCAAACCAGGGCGTGGGCTATGGCTACACCTTC. Protein sequence: CASSANQGVGYGYTF. The variable domain in full, with the rest retrieved from reference TRBV7-9 and TRBJ1-2, is DTGVSQNPRHKITKRGQNVTFRCDPISEHNRLYWYRQTLGQGPEFLTYFQNEAQLEKSRLLSDRFSAERPKGSFSTLEIQRTEQGDSAMYLCASSANQGVGYGYTFGSGTRLTVV.

This chain links TRBV30 with TRBJ1-4, with D perhaps TRBD1 (6 bases). V was pared by 4 bases and J by 6 bases, with 18 bases between. The CDR3 is made up of 15 amino acids. From germline, CDR1 is GTSNPN and CDR2 SVGIG (reference sequence). DNA for the CDR3: TGTGCCTGGACAGATCTAGGGACACAGGATGAAAAACTGTTTTTT. Translating it yields CAWTDLGTQDEKLFF. Looking up the rest from reference TRBV30 and TRBJ1-4 gives the full variable domain: SQTIHQWPATLVQPVGSPLSLECTVEGTSNPNLYWYRQAAGRGLQLLFYSVGIGQISSEVPQNLSASRPQDRQFILSSKKLLLSDSGFYLCAWTDLGTQDEKLFFGSGTQLSVL.

The rearrangement uses TRBV20-1 and TRBJ2-5; no reliable D call. The germline V gene has CDR1 DFQATT and CDR2 SNEGSKA (reference sequence). The CDR3 totals 10 residues. Trimming took 7 bases from V and 3 from J, leaving 6 bases between them. The CDR3 DNA follows: TGCAGTGTAGCTGAAGAGACCCAGTACTTC. Its protein product is CSVAEETQYF.

The table lists this clone with a count of one. This chain connects TRBV11-2 to TRBJ2-3; D call uncertain. Trimming took 4 bases from V and 2 from J, leaving 10 bases between them. The CDR3 is 14 amino acids. Germline CDR1 is SGHAT and CDR2 is FQNNGV. CDR3 protein: CASSSRRITDTQYF. The CDR3 coding sequence is TGTGCCAGCAGCTCCCGACGGATCACAGATACGCAGTATTTT.

This clone was counted between two and nine times. The chain joins TRBV11-2 to TRBJ2-2; tentative D call: TRBD2 (6 bases). CDR1 is SGHAT, CDR2 FQNNGV, per germline. The CDR3 covers 15 residues. The V and J ends lost 6 bases and 2 bases respectively, with 13 bases between them. This chain's CDR3 is CASRTPGLNTGELFF. CDR3 bases: TGTGCCAGCAGAACCCCGGGACTTAACACCGGGGAGCTGTTTTTT.

About this clone itself: The same CDR3 can be traced to other DNA sequences in this sample. The chain joins TRBV29-1 to TRBJ2-1; TRBD2 agrees at 7 bases. The V gene's germline CDR1 is SQVTM and CDR2 ANQGSEA. Trimming cost V 4 bases and J 0 bases; bases outside gene matches: 3. CDR3 length equals 14 residues. CDR3 sequence reads: CSVAAGSSYNEQFF. CDR3 DNA: TGCAGCGTTGCAGCGGGGAGCTCCTACAATGAGCAGTTCTTC.

This rearrangement joins TRBV29-1 to TRBJ1-1; TRBD1 might be the D (6 bases). CDR3 length: 13 amino acids. V was trimmed by 6 bases and J by 4 bases, leaving 15 bases between them. The germline V gene has CDR1 SQVTM and CDR2 ANQGSEA. This chain's CDR3 is CSVRGGARTEAFF. CDR3 bases: TGCAGCGTACGTGGGGGGGCTCGCACTGAAGCTTTCTTT.

The CDR3 nucleotides read TGCAGCGCGGACAGGGAACTCACAGATACGCAGTATTTT. Translating gives CSADRELTDTQYF. The chain links TRBV29-1 to TRBJ2-3; 8 bases line up with TRBD1. This CDR3 contains 13 residues. J lost 2 bases, V lost 7 bases, and 5 bases had no gene match. The germline V gene encodes CDR1 SQVTM and CDR2 ANQGSEA.

A few counts support this clone. This sequence joins TRBV29-1 and TRBJ2-1, with 14 positions matching TRBD2. Germline V CDR1 and CDR2: SQVTM, ANQGSEA. The CDR3 length is 15 residues. The ends lost 6 bases at V and 8 bases at J; junction bases unmatched: 9. CDR3 in amino acids: CSVGTSGSFFDEQFF. The CDR3 coding sequence is TGCAGCGTGGGGACTAGCGGGAGTTTTTTCGATGAGCAGTTCTTC.

The rearrangement joins TRBV6-5 to TRBJ2-7, with 7 bases aligning to TRBD1. The germline V gene encodes CDR1 MNHEY and CDR2 SVGAGI. CDR3 size: 12 residues. V was clipped by 6 bases and J by 3 bases; unmatched bases: 2. The CDR3: CASSRDSYEQYF. For the CDR3, the DNA is TGTGCCAGCAGCCGGGACAGCTACGAGCAGTACTTC.

The CDR3 is CASSAVAGAKQETQYF. The CDR3 nucleotides read TGTGCCAGCAGTGCAGTAGCGGGAGCTAAACAAGAGACCCAGTACTTC. The chain uses TRBV2 and TRBJ2-5; 9 bases fit TRBD2. Germline CDR1 is SNHLY and CDR2 is FYNNEI. After removal of 4 bases from V and 2 bases from J, the junction contained 8 bases not matched to a gene. The CDR3 runs to 16 residues.

This clone was picked up a small number of times. This chain connects TRBV29-1 to TRBJ2-7; D may correspond to TRBD1 or TRBD2 (5 bases each). Germline V gives CDR1 SQVTM, CDR2 ANQGSEA. Trimming took 7 bases from V and 7 from J, leaving 14 bases between them. The CDR3 covers 11 residues. The CDR3 nucleotides read TGCAGCGCGAGGGGAGATGGGGAGCAGTACTTC. Protein product: CSARGDGEQYF.

The chain combines TRBV5-4 with TRBJ2-3; 10 bases align to TRBD2. CDR3 length equals 16 residues. Losses at the gene ends were 4 bases for V and 2 bases for J; bases not matched to a gene: 7. The germline V gene encodes CDR1 SGHNT and CDR2 YYREEE (reference sequence). The CDR3 DNA sequence: TGTGCCAGCAGCCTCCTAGCGGGGGCCCCCACAGATACGCAGTATTTT. Its protein product is CASSLLAGAPTDTQYF.

The chain is built from TRBV29-1 and TRBJ1-1, with D possibly TRBD1 on 5 matching bases. This CDR3 is built from 12 residues. V gave up 4 bases and J gave up 6 bases, with 12 bases separating them. Germline CDR1 SQVTM, CDR2 ANQGSEA. CDR3 loop: CSVGRQTSEAFF. The CDR3 DNA follows: TGCAGCGTTGGAAGACAGACTTCTGAAGCTTTCTTT.

V gene TRBV30 combines with J gene TRBJ2-2; maybe TRBD2 (6 bases). V lost 5 bases and J 7 bases, leaving 35 bases between the germline ends. The germline CDR1 and CDR2 sequences are GTSNPN and SVGIG (reference sequence). This CDR3 comprises 20 residues. This CDR3 reads CAWSVSGYRVARPGGGELFF. The CDR3, as DNA: TGTGCCTGGTCTGTATCCGGCTACCGGGTCGCCAGACCCGGGGGCGGGGAGCTGTTTTTT.

The genes are TRBV29-1 and TRBJ2-5; D gene uncertain. The CDR3 extends over 11 amino acids. The V end lost 3 bases, the J end lost 4 bases, and 6 bases lay between the germline ends. CDR1 and CDR2 from the germline V gene are SQVTM and ANQGSEA. The CDR3 spells CSVEPGETQYF. Written as DNA, the CDR3 is TGCAGCGTTGAGCCTGGAGAGACCCAGTACTTC.

V and J are TRBV5-1 and TRBJ2-1; D is perhaps TRBD1 (7 bases). Trimming cost V 7 bases and J 9 bases, with 23 bases left between them. The CDR3 covers 15 residues. Germline CDR1 and CDR2: SGHRS and YFSETQ. DNA for the CDR3: TGCGCCAGCCGCAGCCAGGGGGGTATGTTAAGTGAGCAGTTCTTC. Its protein product is CASRSQGGMLSEQFF. The full variable domain, rest sourced from reference TRBV5-1 and TRBJ2-1, is KAGVTQTPRYLIKTRGQQVTLSCSPISGHRSVSWYQQTPGQGLQFLFEYFSETQRNKGNFPGRFSGRQFSNSRSEMNVSTLELGDSALYLCASRSQGGMLSEQFFGPGTRLTVL.

V is TRBV2 and J is TRBJ2-2; 10 bases agree with TRBD2. Germline CDR1 and CDR2: SNHLY and FYNNEI. V shed 4 bases, J shed 4 bases, and the junction held 9 bases outside the gene matches. The CDR3 totals 17 residues. CDR3 nucleotide sequence: TGTGCCAGCAGTGCCCTAGGGGGACTAGCGCCCACCGGGGAGCTGTTTTTT. This sequence encodes CASSALGGLAPTGELFF.

V gene TRBV29-1 combines with J gene TRBJ2-7, with TRBD2 as a possible D gene (6 bases). The CDR3 is 11 amino acids. Trimming took off 4 bases at V and 3 bases at J, with 7 bases between the two ends. Germline V CDR1 and CDR2: SQVTM, ANQGSEA. In nucleotides, the CDR3 is TGCAGCGTTGGCGGGAACTACGAGCAGTACTTC. Its protein is CSVGGNYEQYF.

As concerns this clone: Different DNA sequences within this sample yield the same CDR3. Here the CDR3 DNA reads TGTGCCTGGAGTGTACAGGGGTCCTATGGCTACACCTTC. Protein: CAWSVQGSYGYTF. The J gene is TRBJ1-2, the V gene TRBV30; 7 nucleotides agree with TRBD1. The CDR3 runs to 13 residues. V shed 0 bases, J shed 4 bases, and the junction held 2 bases outside the gene matches. The germline V gene encodes CDR1 GTSNPN and CDR2 SVGIG (reference sequence).

This chain links TRBV29-1 with TRBJ2-2, with 9 bases identical to TRBD2. Germline lookup yields CDR1 SQVTM and CDR2 ANQGSEA. The J segment lost 0 bases and the V segment lost 7 bases, leaving 0 bases of the junction unmatched. This CDR3 is built from 13 residues. CDR3 in DNA: TGCAGCGGCGGGGGGGCGAACACCGGGGAGCTGTTTTTT. This translates into CSGGGANTGELFF.

V gene TRBV9 combines with J gene TRBJ1-4, with D tentatively TRBD1 (6 bases). The CDR3 is made up of 14 amino acids. The V and J ends lost 0 bases and 5 bases respectively, with 8 bases between them. CDR1 and CDR2 from the germline V gene are SGDLS and YYNGEE. In nucleotides, the CDR3 is TGTGCCAGCAGCGTAGGGCAGGGGAATGAAAAACTGTTTTTT. It is translated as CASSVGQGNEKLFF.